The rows below give T cell receptor beta chains drawn from one sample of a study of Graves' ophthalmopathy and Graves' hyperthyroidism. TCRdb fed the multiplex PCR reads into MiXCR, producing one record per CDR3 protein. Found here are hundreds of thousands of distinct CDR3 sequences, 35% to 50% of them singletons; the top ten hold roughly 3.5%. The specimen sequenced was peripheral blood. All receptors derive from an adult man with Graves' ophthalmopathy. The CDR3 runs from the conserved cysteine through the conserved F or W. The D gene is left open where the match is weak. Some rows have no size entry. The others give once, few or many, or a class for an expanded clone.

V,J,size,D,CDR3,DNA
TRBV10-3,TRBJ2-6,many,-,CAISVASGANVLTF,TGTGCCATCAGTGTTGCCTCTGGGGCCAACGTCCTGACTTTC
TRBV25-1,TRBJ1-4,-,TRBD1,CASSRGQGENEKLFF,TGTGCCAGCAGCCGTGGACAGGGAGAAAATGAAAAACTGTTTTTT
TRBV9,TRBJ1-2,-,-,CASAKLQRAYGYTF,TGTGCCAGCGCTAAATTACAGCGCGCCTATGGCTACACCTTC
TRBV19,TRBJ1-2,many,TRBD1,CASTHRGPANYGYTF,TGTGCCAGTACCCACAGGGGCCCGGCTAACTATGGCTACACCTTC
TRBV24-1,TRBJ1-2,-,-,CATSVATSLGYTF,TGTGCCACCAGTGTCGCGACTAGCTTGGGCTACACCTTC
TRBV7-2,TRBJ2-7,-,-,CASSLALTGYNEQYF,TGTGCCAGCAGCTTAGCGCTGACAGGCTACAATGAGCAGTACTTC
TRBV14,TRBJ2-5,many,-,CATQTSQVGETQYF,TGTGCCACCCAGACTAGTCAGGTCGGAGAGACCCAGTACTTC
TRBV6-5,TRBJ1-2,-,TRBD1,CASSYLGQGTGYTF,TGTGCCAGCAGTTACTTGGGACAGGGGACTGGCTACACCTTC
TRBV5-1,TRBJ2-7,many,-,CASSLTNYEQYF,TGCGCCAGCAGCTTGACTAACTACGAGCAGTACTTC
TRBV25-1,TRBJ2-7,-,TRBD1,CASSGWTGAYEQYF,TGTGCCAGCAGTGGGTGGACAGGGGCCTACGAGCAGTACTTC
TRBV10-2,TRBJ1-2,-,-,CASSEDRISSYTF,TGCGCCAGCAGTGAGGACAGGATAAGTAGCTACACCTTC
TRBV7-9,TRBJ1-4,-,-,CASSHKGGGEKLFF,TGTGCCAGCAGCCACAAAGGGGGAGGGGAAAAACTGTTTTTT
TRBV7-2,TRBJ1-1,many,-,CASSLGLTPYTEAFF,TGTGCCAGCAGCTTAGGTTTGACACCTTACACTGAAGCTTTCTTT
TRBV19,TRBJ2-7,many,TRBD2,CARIASGRDPYEQYF,TGTGCCAGAATAGCTAGCGGGAGGGATCCCTACGAGCAGTACTTC
TRBV19,TRBJ2-7,many,TRBD2,CASSHGLASLSYEQYF,TGTGCCAGTAGTCACGGACTAGCTTCTCTCTCCTACGAGCAGTACTTC
TRBV25-1,TRBJ2-1,few,-,CASSEPSLREQFF,TGTGCCAGCAGTGAACCCTCTTTGCGTGAGCAGTTCTTC
TRBV10-3,TRBJ1-1,-,TRBD1,CASIRAGQVNTEAFF,TGTGCCAGCATCCGGGCGGGACAGGTGAACACTGAAGCTTTCTTT
TRBV4-3,TRBJ2-3,-,-,CASRGRGTQYF,TGCGCCAGCAGGGGGAGAGGTACGCAGTATTTT
TRBV7-3,TRBJ1-2,-,-,CASSLRGRGGRARYGYTF,TGTGCCAGCAGCTTAAGAGGCCGGGGCGGCAGGGCTCGCTATGGCTACACCTTC
TRBV9,TRBJ2-7,few,-,CASSQDPRQDEEQYF,TGTGCCAGCAGCCAAGACCCCCGCCAGGACGAAGAGCAGTACTTC
TRBV9,TRBJ2-7,-,TRBD1,CASSVGTGNTYEQYF,TGTGCCAGCAGCGTAGGGACAGGGAACACCTACGAGCAGTACTTC
TRBV15,TRBJ2-1,few,-,CATSRDGGNEQFF,TGTGCCACCAGCAGAGATGGGGGCAATGAGCAGTTCTTC
TRBV6-2/TRBV6-3,TRBJ2-7,few,TRBD2,CASSYVPSGAQYF,TGTGCCAGCAGTTACGTCCCCAGCGGGGCGCAGTACTTC
TRBV25-1,TRBJ1-1,-,-,CASSEARAGNTEAFF,TGTGCCAGCAGTGAAGCGCGGGCAGGGAACACTGAAGCTTTCTTT
TRBV12-3/TRBV12-4,TRBJ2-5,many,-,CASTLDREQETQYF,TGTGCCAGCACCCTAGATAGGGAGCAAGAGACCCAGTACTTC
TRBV29-1,TRBJ1-2,-,-,CSLAGGFDGYTF,TGCAGCTTGGCCGGCGGTTTCGATGGCTACACCTTC
TRBV10-3,TRBJ2-5,-,TRBD1,CAISEPTGGFETQYF,TGTGCCATCAGTGAGCCGACAGGGGGTTTTGAGACCCAGTACTTC
TRBV20-1,TRBJ2-5,many,TRBD2,CSARTSAPQETQYF,TGCAGTGCTCGGACTAGCGCGCCACAAGAGACCCAGTACTTC
TRBV7-9,TRBJ2-5,many,-,CASSPRDKLETQYF,TGTGCCAGCAGCCCCCGGGATAAATTGGAGACCCAGTACTTC
TRBV10-3,TRBJ1-6,-,TRBD1,CAISDPLGQGVPLHF,TGTGCCATCAGTGACCCGCTCGGGCAGGGGGTACCCCTCCACTTT